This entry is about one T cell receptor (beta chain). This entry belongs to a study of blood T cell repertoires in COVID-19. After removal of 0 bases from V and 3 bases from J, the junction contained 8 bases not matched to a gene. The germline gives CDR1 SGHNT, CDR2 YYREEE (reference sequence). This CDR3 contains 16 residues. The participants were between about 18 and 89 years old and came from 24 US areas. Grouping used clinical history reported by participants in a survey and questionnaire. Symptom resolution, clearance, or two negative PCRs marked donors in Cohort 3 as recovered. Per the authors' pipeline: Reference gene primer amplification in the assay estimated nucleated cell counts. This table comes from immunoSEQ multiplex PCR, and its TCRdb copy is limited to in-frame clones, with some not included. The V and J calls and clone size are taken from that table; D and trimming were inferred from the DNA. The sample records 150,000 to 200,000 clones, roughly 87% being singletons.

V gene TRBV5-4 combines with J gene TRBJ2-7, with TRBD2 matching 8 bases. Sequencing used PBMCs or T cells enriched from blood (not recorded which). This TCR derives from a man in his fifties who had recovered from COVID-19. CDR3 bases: TGTGCCAGCAGCTTGGCATTCGGGACTAGTTTCTACGAGCAGTACTTC. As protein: CASSLAFGTSFYEQYF.